This TCR beta chain was retrieved from a study of T cell responses to AZD1222 COVID-19 vaccine. Looking at the study overall: The analysis combined second doses at about 4 or about 12 weeks. Study results and caveats: Only five to seven AZD1222 recipients were seropositive at baseline. Close to half of all spike-specific TCRs reportedly target regions of the variants that are unmutated.

As regards this clone: Antigen: not known.

Trimming took off 5 bases at V and 5 bases at J, with 12 bases between the two ends. Germline loops: CDR1 SGHVS, CDR2 FQNEAQ. This CDR3 spans 13 amino acids. Sequencing was performed with immunoSEQ multiplex PCR; in TCRdb, only in-frame clones are kept and a portion is missing. The profile shows roughly 100,000 clones, around 89% of them singletons. The sequencing used peripheral blood, collected on day 0 of AZD1222 vaccination. This clonotype was sampled from an adult in good health. This chain uses TRBV7-8 with TRBJ2-5, with D possibly matching TRBD1 (5 bases). For the CDR3, the DNA is TGTGCCAGCAGCCTGGGGCGCGTGGAGACCCAGTACTTC. Translation gives CASSLGRVETQYF.